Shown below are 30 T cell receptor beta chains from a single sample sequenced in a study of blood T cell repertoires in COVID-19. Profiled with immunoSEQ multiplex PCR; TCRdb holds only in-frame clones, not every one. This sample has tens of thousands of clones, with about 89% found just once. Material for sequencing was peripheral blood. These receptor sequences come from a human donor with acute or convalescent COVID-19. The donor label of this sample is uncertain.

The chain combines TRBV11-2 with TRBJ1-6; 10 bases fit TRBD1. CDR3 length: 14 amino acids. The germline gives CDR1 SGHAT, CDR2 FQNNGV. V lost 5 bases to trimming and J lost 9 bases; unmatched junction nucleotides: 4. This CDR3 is CASSPGTGASPLHF. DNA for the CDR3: TGTGCCAGCAGCCCAGGGACAGGGGCTTCACCCCTCCACTTT.

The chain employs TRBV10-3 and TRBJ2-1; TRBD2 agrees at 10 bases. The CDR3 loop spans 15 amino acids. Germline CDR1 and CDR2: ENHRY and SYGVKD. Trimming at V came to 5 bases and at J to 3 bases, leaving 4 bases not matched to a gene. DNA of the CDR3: TGTGCCATCAGTCCTAGCGGGGGAGACTACAATGAGCAGTTCTTC. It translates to CAISPSGGDYNEQFF.

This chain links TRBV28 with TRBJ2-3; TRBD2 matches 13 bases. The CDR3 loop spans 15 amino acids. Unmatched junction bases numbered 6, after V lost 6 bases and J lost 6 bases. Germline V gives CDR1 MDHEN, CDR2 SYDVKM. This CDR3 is CASSHTSGGADTQYF. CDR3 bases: TGTGCCAGCAGCCATACTAGCGGGGGGGCCGATACGCAGTATTTT.

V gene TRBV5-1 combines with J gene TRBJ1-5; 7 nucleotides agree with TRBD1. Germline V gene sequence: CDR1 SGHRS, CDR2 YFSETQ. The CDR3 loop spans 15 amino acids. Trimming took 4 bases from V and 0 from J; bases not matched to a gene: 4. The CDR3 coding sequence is TGCGCCAGCAGCCCCACAGGGGTTAGCAATCAGCCCCAGCATTTT. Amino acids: CASSPTGVSNQPQHF.

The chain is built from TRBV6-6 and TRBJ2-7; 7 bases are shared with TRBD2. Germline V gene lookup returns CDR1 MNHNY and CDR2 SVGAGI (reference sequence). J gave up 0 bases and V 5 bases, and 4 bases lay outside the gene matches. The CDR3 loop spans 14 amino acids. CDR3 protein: CASSPSGSSYEQYF. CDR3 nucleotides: TGTGCCAGCAGTCCTAGCGGAAGCTCCTACGAGCAGTACTTC.

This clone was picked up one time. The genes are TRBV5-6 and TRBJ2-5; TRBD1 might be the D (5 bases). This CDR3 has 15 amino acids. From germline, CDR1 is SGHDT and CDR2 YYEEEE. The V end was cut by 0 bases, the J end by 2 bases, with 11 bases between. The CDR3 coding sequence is TGTGCCAGCAGCTTGGCAGGGTTCGGGCAAGAGACCCAGTACTTC. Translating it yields CASSLAGFGQETQYF. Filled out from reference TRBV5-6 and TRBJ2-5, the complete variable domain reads DAGVTQSPTHLIKTRGQQVTLRCSPKSGHDTVSWYQQALGQGPQFIFQYYEEEERQRGNFPDRFSGHQFPNYSSELNVNALLLGDSALYLCASSLAGFGQETQYFGPGTRLLVL.

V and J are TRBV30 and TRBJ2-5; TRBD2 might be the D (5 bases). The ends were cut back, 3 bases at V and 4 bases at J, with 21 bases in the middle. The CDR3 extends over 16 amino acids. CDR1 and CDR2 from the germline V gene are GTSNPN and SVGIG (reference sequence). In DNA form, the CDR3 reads TGTGCCTGGAGGCATCCCGGTAGGAGGTGGGGAGAGACCCAGTACTTC. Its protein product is CAWRHPGRRWGETQYF. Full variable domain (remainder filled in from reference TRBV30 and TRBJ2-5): SQTIHQWPATLVQPVGSPLSLECTVEGTSNPNLYWYRQAAGRGLQLLFYSVGIGQISSEVPQNLSASRPQDRQFILSSKKLLLSDSGFYLCAWRHPGRRWGETQYFGPGTRLLVL.

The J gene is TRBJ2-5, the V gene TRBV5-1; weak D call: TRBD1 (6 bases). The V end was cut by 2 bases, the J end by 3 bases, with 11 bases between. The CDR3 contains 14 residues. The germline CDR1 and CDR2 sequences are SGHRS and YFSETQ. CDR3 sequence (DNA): TGCGCCAGCAGCTTTGGGCAGGGGAAAGAGACCCAGTACTTC. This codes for CASSFGQGKETQYF.

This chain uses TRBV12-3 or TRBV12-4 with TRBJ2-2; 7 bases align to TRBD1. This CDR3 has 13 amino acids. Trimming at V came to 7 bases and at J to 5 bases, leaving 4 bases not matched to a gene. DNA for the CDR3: TGTGCCAGCACCCTCAGGGGGACCGGGGAGCTGTTTTTT. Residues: CASTLRGTGELFF.

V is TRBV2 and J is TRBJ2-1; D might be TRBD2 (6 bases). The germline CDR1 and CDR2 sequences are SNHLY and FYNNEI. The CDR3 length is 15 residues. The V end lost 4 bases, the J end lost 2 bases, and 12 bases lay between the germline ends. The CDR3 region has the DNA TGTGCCAGCAGTGGGAGGGTACTCGCCTACAATGAGCAGTTCTTC. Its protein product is CASSGRVLAYNEQFF. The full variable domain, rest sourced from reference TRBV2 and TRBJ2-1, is EPEVTQTPSHQVTQMGQEVILRCVPISNHLYFYWYRQILGQKVEFLVSFYNNEISEKSEIFDDQFSVERPDGSNFTLKIRSTKLEDSAMYFCASSGRVLAYNEQFFGPGTRLTVL.

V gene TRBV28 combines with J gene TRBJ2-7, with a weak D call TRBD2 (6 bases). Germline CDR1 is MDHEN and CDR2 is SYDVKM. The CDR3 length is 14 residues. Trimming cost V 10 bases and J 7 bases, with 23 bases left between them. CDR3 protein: CATRNSPIGGEQYF. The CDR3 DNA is TGTGCCACAAGAAACAGTCCCATTGGGGGGGAGCAGTACTTC.

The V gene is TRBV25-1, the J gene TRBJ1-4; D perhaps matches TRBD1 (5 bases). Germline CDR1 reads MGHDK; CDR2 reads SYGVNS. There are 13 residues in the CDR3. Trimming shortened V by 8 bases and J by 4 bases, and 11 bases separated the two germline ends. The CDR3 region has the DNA TGTGCCAGCGGCGGCAGGGTTAATGAAAAACTGTTTTTT. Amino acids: CASGGRVNEKLFF.

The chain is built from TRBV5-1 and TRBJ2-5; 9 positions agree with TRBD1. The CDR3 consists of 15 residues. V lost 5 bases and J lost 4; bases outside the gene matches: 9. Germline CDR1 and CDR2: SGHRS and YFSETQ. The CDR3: CASSPTGGSVETQYF. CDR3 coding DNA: TGCGCCAGCAGTCCAACAGGGGGCTCAGTAGAGACCCAGTACTTC.

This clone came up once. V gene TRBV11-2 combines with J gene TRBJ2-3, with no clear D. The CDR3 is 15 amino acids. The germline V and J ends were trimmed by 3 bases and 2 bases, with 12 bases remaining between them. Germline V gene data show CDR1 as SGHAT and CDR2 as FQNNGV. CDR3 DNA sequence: TGTGCCAGCAGCTTCCGCGGCGGCGACACAGATACGCAGTATTTT. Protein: CASSFRGGDTDTQYF. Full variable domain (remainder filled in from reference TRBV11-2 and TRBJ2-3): EAGVAQSPRYKIIEKRQSVAFWCNPISGHATLYWYQQILGQGPKLLIQFQNNGVVDDSQLPKDRFSAERLKGVDSTLKIQPAKLEDSAVYLCASSFRGGDTDTQYFGPGTRLTVL.

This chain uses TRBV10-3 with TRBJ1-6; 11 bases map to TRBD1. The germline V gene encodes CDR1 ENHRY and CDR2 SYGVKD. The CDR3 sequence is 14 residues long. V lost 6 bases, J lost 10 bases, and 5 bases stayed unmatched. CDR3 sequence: CAIRGQGEYSPLHF. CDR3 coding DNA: TGTGCCATCAGGGGACAGGGGGAATACTCACCCCTCCACTTT.

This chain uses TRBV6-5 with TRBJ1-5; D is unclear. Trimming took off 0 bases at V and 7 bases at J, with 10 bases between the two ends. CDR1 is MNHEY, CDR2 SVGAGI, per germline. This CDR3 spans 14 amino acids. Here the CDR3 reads CASSYSEFWQPQHF. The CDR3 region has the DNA TGTGCCAGCAGTTACTCGGAGTTTTGGCAGCCCCAGCATTTT.

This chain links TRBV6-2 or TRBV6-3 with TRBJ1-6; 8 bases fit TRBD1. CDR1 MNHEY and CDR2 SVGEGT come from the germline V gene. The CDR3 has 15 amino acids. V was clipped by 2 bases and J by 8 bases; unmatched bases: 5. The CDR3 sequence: CASSYTGGRDSPLHF. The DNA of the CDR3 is TGTGCCAGCAGTTACACAGGGGGGCGGGATTCACCCCTCCACTTT.

The CDR3 bases are TGTGCCAGCAGCTTGAGGGACTTGGCCGATACGCAGTATTTT. Encoded protein: CASSLRDLADTQYF. The gene calls are TRBV7-3 and TRBJ2-3, with D possibly TRBD2 on 6 matching bases. V was shortened by 3 bases and J by 6 bases, with 13 bases between the two germline ends. The CDR3 runs 14 residues. Germline CDR1 is SGHTA and CDR2 is FQGTGA.

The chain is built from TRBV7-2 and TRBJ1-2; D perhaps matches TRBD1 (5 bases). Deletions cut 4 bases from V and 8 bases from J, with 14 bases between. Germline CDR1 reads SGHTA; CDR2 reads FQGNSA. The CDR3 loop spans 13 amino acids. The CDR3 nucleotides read TGTGCCAGCAGCTCCGACAGTGCCGGGGGCTACACCTTC. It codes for CASSSDSAGGYTF.

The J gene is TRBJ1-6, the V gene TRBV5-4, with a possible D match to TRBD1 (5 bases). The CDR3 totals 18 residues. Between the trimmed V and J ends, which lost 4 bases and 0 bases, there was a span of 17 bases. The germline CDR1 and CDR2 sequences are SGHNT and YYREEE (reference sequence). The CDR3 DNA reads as TGTGCCAGCAGCCCGGGACTCGGCAGTAGCTCCTATAATTCACCCCTCCACTTT. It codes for CASSPGLGSSSYNSPLHF.

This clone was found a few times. The CDR3 nucleotides are TGTGCCAGTAGTCTCGGGACAGGAGTGACCGAGCAGTACTTC. Its translation: CASSLGTGVTEQYF. V gene TRBV19 combines with J gene TRBJ2-7; 8 nucleotides align to TRBD1. Germline values: CDR1 LNHDA, CDR2 SQIVND (reference sequence). The V and J ends lost 5 bases and 6 bases, in that order; junction bases with no gene match: 9. The CDR3 has 14 residues.

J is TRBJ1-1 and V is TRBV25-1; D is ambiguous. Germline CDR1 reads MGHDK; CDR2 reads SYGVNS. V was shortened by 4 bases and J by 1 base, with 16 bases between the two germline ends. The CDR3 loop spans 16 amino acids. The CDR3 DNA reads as TGTGCCAGCAGTGCTCAACGACCGGGGAGGAACACTGAAGCTTTCTTT. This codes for CASSAQRPGRNTEAFF.

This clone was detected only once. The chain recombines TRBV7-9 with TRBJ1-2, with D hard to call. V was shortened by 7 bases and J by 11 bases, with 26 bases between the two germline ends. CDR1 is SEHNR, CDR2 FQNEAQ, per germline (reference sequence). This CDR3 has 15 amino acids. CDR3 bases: TGTGCCAGCACGCCCGTCCGCGGCCCCTTCTCTTTGTACACCTTC. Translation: CASTPVRGPFSLYTF. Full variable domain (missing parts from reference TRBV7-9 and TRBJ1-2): DTGVSQNPRHKITKRGQNVTFRCDPISEHNRLYWYRQTLGQGPEFLTYFQNEAQLEKSRLLSDRFSAERPKGSFSTLEIQRTEQGDSAMYLCASTPVRGPFSLYTFGSGTRLTVV.

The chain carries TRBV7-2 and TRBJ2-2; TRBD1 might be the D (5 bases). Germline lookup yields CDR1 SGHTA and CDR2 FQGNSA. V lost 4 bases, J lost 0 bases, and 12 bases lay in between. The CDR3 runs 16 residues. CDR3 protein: CASSSRTPANTGELFF. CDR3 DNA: TGTGCCAGCAGCTCTCGGACACCCGCGAACACCGGGGAGCTGTTTTTT.

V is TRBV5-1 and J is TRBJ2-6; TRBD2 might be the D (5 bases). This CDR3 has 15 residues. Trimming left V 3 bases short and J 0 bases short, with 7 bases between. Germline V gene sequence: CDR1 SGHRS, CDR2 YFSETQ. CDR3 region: CASSSAGSGANVLTF. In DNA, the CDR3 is TGCGCCAGCAGCTCTGCGGGCTCTGGGGCCAACGTCCTGACTTTC.

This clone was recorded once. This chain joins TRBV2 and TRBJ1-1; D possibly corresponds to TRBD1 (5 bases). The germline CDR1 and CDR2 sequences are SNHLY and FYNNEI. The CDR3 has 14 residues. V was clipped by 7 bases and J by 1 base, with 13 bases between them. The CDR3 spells CASMGGAGNTEAFF. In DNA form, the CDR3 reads TGTGCCAGCATGGGGGGAGCCGGGAACACTGAAGCTTTCTTT. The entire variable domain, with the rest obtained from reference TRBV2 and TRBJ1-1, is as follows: EPEVTQTPSHQVTQMGQEVILRCVPISNHLYFYWYRQILGQKVEFLVSFYNNEISEKSEIFDDQFSVERPDGSNFTLKIRSTKLEDSAMYFCASMGGAGNTEAFFGQGTRLTVV.

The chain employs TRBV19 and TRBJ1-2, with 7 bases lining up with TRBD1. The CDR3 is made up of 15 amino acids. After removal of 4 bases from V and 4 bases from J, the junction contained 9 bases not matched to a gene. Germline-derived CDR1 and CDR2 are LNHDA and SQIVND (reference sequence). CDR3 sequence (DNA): TGTGCCAGTAGTACCATGAGGGGGCCAGGCTATGGCTACACCTTC. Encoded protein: CASSTMRGPGYGYTF.

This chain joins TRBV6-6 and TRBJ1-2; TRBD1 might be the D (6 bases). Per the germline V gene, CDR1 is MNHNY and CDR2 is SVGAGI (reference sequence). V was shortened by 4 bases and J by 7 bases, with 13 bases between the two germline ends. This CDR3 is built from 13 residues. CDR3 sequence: CASSSLRGAGYTF. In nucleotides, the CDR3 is TGTGCCAGCAGTTCTCTCAGGGGTGCTGGCTACACCTTC.

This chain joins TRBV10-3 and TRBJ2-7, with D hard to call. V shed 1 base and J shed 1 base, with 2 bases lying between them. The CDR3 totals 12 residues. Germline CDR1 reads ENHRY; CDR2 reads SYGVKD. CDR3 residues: CAISELSYEQYF. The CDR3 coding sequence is TGTGCCATCAGTGAGTTATCCTACGAGCAGTACTTC.

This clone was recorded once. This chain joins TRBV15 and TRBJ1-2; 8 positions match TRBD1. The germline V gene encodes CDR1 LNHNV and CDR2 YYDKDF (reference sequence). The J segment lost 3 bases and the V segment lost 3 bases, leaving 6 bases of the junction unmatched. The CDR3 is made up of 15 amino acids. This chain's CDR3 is CATSRDWDRHYGYTF. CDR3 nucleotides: TGTGCCACCAGCAGGGACTGGGACAGGCACTATGGCTACACCTTC. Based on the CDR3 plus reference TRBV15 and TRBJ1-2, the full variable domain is DAMVIQNPRYQVTQFGKPVTLSCSQTLNHNVMYWYQQKSSQAPKLLFHYYDKDFNNEADTPDNFQSRRPNTSFCFLDIRSPGLGDTAMYLCATSRDWDRHYGYTFGSGTRLTVV.